A selection of T cell receptor beta chains follows, all from one sample in a study of blood T cell repertoires in COVID-19. Profiled with immunoSEQ multiplex PCR; TCRdb holds only in-frame clones, not every one. Of under 300,000 clones listed, around four fifths are singletons. Sequencing was performed on peripheral blood. Receptors were obtained from a woman aged 55-75 years with active or convalescent COVID-19. Each CDR3 is given with its conserved first and last residue. A D gene is named only where the DNA matches it firmly. Some rows mark clone size as missing; the rest say once, few, many or name a class of expanded clone.

D gene,clone size,J gene,V gene,CDR3 DNA,CDR3 protein
-,few,TRBJ1-3,TRBV11-3,TGTGCCAGCAGCTTCGTAGGGGCGCCTGGAAACACCATATATTTT,CASSFVGAPGNTIYF
-,-,TRBJ2-3,TRBV28,TGTGCCAGCAGTCTCGACAGACCCACAGATACGCAGTATTTT,CASSLDRPTDTQYF
-,-,TRBJ1-6,TRBV27,TGTGCCAGCAGCCGGGACCCGTCGGGGGGCTCCTATAATTCACCCCTCCACTTT,CASSRDPSGGSYNSPLHF
TRBD1,-,TRBJ1-1,TRBV6-6,TGTGCCAGCAGACGGACAGGGGGAAGGGTCACTGAAGCTTTCTTT,CASRRTGGRVTEAFF
TRBD2,-,TRBJ2-3,TRBV19,TGTGCCAGTAGTCCCGGACTAGCTCCTGGGGGAGATACGCAGTATTTT,CASSPGLAPGGDTQYF
TRBD2,many,TRBJ2-2,TRBV27,TGTGCCAGCAGTTTTGCGGGAGGGCCTCCCACCGGGGAGCTGTTTTTT,CASSFAGGPPTGELFF
-,-,TRBJ1-3,TRBV7-9,TGTGCCAGCAGCGCGATTGGGCCCCCCTCTGGAAACACCATATATTTT,CASSAIGPPSGNTIYF
TRBD2,-,TRBJ2-1,TRBV7-8,TGTGCCAGCAGCTCGGCCGTAGCGGGCTCCTACAATGAGCAGTTCTTC,CASSSAVAGSYNEQFF
-,few,TRBJ1-1,TRBV18,TGTGCCAGCTCAACCGACAGCTCTGAAGCTTTCTTT,CASSTDSSEAFF
-,-,TRBJ2-3,TRBV7-9,TGTGCCAGCAGCGTCAGGGGCGACATAGATACGCAGTATTTT,CASSVRGDIDTQYF
TRBD1,-,TRBJ1-2,TRBV11-2,TGTGCCAGCAGCCCCCTCAGGGGGAATCATGGCTACACCTTC,CASSPLRGNHGYTF
-,-,TRBJ2-3,TRBV11-2,TGTGCCAGCAGCTTAGCGGCGGTTAGCACAGATACGCAGTATTTT,CASSLAAVSTDTQYF
TRBD1,-,TRBJ2-4,TRBV11-1,TGTGCCAGCAGCTTAAGGCAGGGGGCCAGCATTCAGTACTTC,CASSLRQGASIQYF
TRBD2,-,TRBJ2-2,TRBV7-8,TGTGCCAGCAGCTTACTTTCGGGGGGGGACACCGGGGAGCTGTTTTTT,CASSLLSGGDTGELFF
-,-,TRBJ1-2,TRBV23-1,TGCGCCAGCAGTCAAAGAGGCCTCTATGGCTACACCTTC,CASSQRGLYGYTF
-,-,TRBJ2-5,TRBV10-3,TGTGCCACCGACAGGGAGGCAATTCGCGAGACCCAGTACTTC,CATDREAIRETQYF
TRBD2,-,TRBJ2-5,TRBV5-5,TGTGCCAGCAGCATAACTAGCGTCCAAGAGACCCAGTACTTC,CASSITSVQETQYF
-,-,TRBJ1-6,TRBV19,TGTGCCAGTAGCCAGGGACTTCAGCACCTCCACTTT,CASSQGLQHLHF
-,-,TRBJ2-3,TRBV5-1,TGCGCCAGCAGATTGATATCTAGCACAGATACGCAGTATTTT,CASRLISSTDTQYF
TRBD2,-,TRBJ2-1,TRBV5-1,TGCGCCAGCAGCTCGACTAGCGGGAGCTCCTACAATGAGCAGTTCTTC,CASSSTSGSSYNEQFF
-,-,TRBJ2-4,TRBV4-1,TGCGCCATCCTCTTGGCCAAGAAAGATTACGGGTTGGCCAAAAACATTCAGTACTTC,CAILLAKKDYGLAKNIQYF
-,-,TRBJ2-3,TRBV5-1,TGCGCCAGCAGCTTGGGGCCCTCAGGGGTAGGGGCAGATACGCAGTATTTT,CASSLGPSGVGADTQYF
-,-,TRBJ2-7,TRBV4-2,TGTGCCAGCAGCCAAGATCTCTTGTCCTACGAGCAGTACTTC,CASSQDLLSYEQYF
-,-,TRBJ2-5,TRBV7-9,TGTGCCAGCAGTACAACCGAGGATGAGACCCAGTACTTC,CASSTTEDETQYF
-,-,TRBJ2-3,TRBV19,TGTGCCAGTAGTAGGTTTTCGCGGACAGGCACAGATACGCAGTATTTT,CASSRFSRTGTDTQYF
-,-,TRBJ2-1,TRBV7-7,TGTGCTAGCAGCTTAGGGACTGCGACTGAGCAGTTCTTC,CASSLGTATEQFF
TRBD2,-,TRBJ2-1,TRBV11-3,TGTGCCAGCAGCTCGCAACCGGGACTAGCGGGAGCCAATGAGCAGTTCTTC,CASSSQPGLAGANEQFF
TRBD1,-,TRBJ2-1,TRBV24-1,TGTGCCACCAGTGATCGGGACAGGGGTAAACTAGCGGCTTTCGCCCATGAGCAGTTCTTC,CATSDRDRGKLAAFAHEQFF
-,-,TRBJ1-1,TRBV27,TGTGCCAGCAGTTTAAGGGCGGGGACTGAAGCTTTCTTT,CASSLRAGTEAFF
-,-,TRBJ2-3,TRBV7-2,TGTGCCAGCAGTTCAACGTTGGCTAGCGGCACAGATACGCAGTATTTT,CASSSTLASGTDTQYF
-,-,TRBJ1-4,TRBV3-1/TRBV3-2,TGTGCCAGCAGCCAAGGCAGGGGAGAGGGTGAAAAACTGTTTTTT,CASSQGRGEGEKLFF
TRBD1,few,TRBJ1-2,TRBV6-5,TGTGCCAGCAGTTACAGGGACAGCGGATACTATGGCTACACCTTC,CASSYRDSGYYGYTF